The sequence of this T cell receptor beta chain was determined in a study of blood T cells in healthy people across ages. At least 6 million PBMCs were isolated per sample. A minimum of 5 micrograms of total RNA was extracted per sample. Then a second PCR, running roughly 7 to 12 cycles, was carried out with a sample-barcoded 5' primer and a J-beta primer mix. Tagging of each cDNA molecule was performed by a template-switch adaptor with 12 random nucleotides. TCRdb reanalysed the 5' RACE reads using MiXCR and keeps one entry per CDR3 protein. The data show 580,000 or so distinct CDR3 sequences, around 48% seen once. Study findings and constraints: It was found that TCR beta diversity correlated strongly with the percentage of naive T cells.

In regard to this clonotype: The antigen is not known.

Germline V gene sequence: CDR1 LGHNA, CDR2 YSLEER. V lost 0 bases and J 0 bases, leaving 6 bases between the germline ends. This CDR3 is 15 amino acids long. The chain employs TRBV4-3 and TRBJ1-5; D is unresolved. The origin of this receptor is an elderly man in good health. Sequencing was done on a sample of blood. In nucleotides, the CDR3 is TGCGCCAGCAGCCAAGACGGCTCTAGCAATCAGCCCCAGCATTTT. It yields the protein CASSQDGSSNQPQHF.